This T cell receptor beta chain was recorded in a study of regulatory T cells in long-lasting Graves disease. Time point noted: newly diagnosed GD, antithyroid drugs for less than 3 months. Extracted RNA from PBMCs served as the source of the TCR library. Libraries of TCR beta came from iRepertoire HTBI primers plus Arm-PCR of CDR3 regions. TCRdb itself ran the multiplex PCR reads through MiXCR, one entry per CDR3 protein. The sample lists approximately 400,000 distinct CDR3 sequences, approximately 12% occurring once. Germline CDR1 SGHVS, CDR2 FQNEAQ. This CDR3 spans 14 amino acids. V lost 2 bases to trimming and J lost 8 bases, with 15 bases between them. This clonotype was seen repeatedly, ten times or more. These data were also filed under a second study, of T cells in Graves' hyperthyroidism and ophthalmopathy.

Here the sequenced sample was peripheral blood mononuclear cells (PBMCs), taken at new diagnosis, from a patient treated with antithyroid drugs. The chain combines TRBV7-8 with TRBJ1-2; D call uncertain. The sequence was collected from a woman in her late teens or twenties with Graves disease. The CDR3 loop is CASSLFRGIGGYTF. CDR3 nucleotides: TGTGCCAGCAGCTTATTTCGGGGAATAGGAGGCTACACCTTC.